One sample yielded the 23 T cell receptor beta chains listed below, sequenced in a study of graft-versus-host responses after intestinal transplantation. These TCRs' antigens remain unknown. The protocol was immunoSEQ multiplex PCR, while the TCRdb copy is restricted to in-frame clones and leaves out a portion. The sample records 80,000 to 100,000 clones, roughly 91% being singletons. This sample comprised unstimulated CD4+ T cells sorted from spleen or lymph node cells, obtained before transplant. These TCRs come from a human donor who was the organ donor for an intestinal transplant.

J is TRBJ1-5 and V is TRBV6-6, with D perhaps TRBD1 (6 bases). Germline lookup yields CDR1 MNHNY and CDR2 SVGAGI (reference sequence). The ends were cut back, 6 bases at V and 6 bases at J, with 15 bases in the middle. The CDR3 is 14 residues long. The CDR3 spells CASRSSQGLQPQHF. DNA of the CDR3: TGTGCCAGCAGATCAAGCCAGGGGCTTCAGCCCCAGCATTTT.

The genes are TRBV6-1 and TRBJ1-1, with unresolved D. This CDR3 is built from 14 residues. V lost 5 bases and J 1 base, leaving 11 bases between the germline ends. Germline CDR1 and CDR2: MNHNS and SASEGT. This chain's CDR3 is CASSLLTGNTEAFF. The CDR3 nucleotides read TGTGCCAGCAGTCTGTTGACGGGGAACACTGAAGCTTTCTTT.

V is TRBV10-3 and J is TRBJ1-4, with 7 bases aligning to TRBD1. CDR1 ENHRY and CDR2 SYGVKD come from the germline V gene. The CDR3 contains 15 residues. The junction had 5 bases not matched to a gene; V was cut back by 3 bases and J by 4 bases. The DNA for the CDR3 is TGTGCCATCAGTGAATACTCAGGGGGTAATGAAAAACTGTTTTTT. Amino acid sequence: CAISEYSGGNEKLFF.

The rearrangement uses TRBV11-2 and TRBJ2-7; 8 positions agree with TRBD1. Germline V gene data show CDR1 as SGHAT and CDR2 as FQNNGV. Trimming removed 2 bases from V and 4 bases from J; junction bases left unmatched: 7. The CDR3 runs to 15 residues. CDR3 amino acids: CASSLTLGQEYEQYF. The CDR3 DNA reads TGTGCCAGCAGCTTAACGCTGGGACAGGAGTACGAGCAGTACTTC.

The genes are TRBV30 and TRBJ2-5; no clear D. The germline V and J ends were trimmed by 7 bases and 5 bases, with 20 bases remaining between them. The CDR3 length is 14 residues. Germline CDR1 reads GTSNPN; CDR2 reads SVGIG (reference sequence). The CDR3 reads CAYTPWQLMETQYF. CDR3 nucleotides: TGTGCCTATACCCCGTGGCAATTGATGGAGACCCAGTACTTC.

The chain combines TRBV6-5 with TRBJ2-1; TRBD2 might be the D (5 bases). The CDR3 totals 15 residues. V gave up 2 bases and J gave up 2 bases, with 10 bases separating them. From germline, CDR1 is MNHEY and CDR2 SVGAGI. The CDR3 spells CASSYIFGAYNEQFF. In DNA form, the CDR3 reads TGTGCCAGCAGTTACATATTCGGGGCCTACAATGAGCAGTTCTTC.

The gene calls are TRBV4-2 and TRBJ1-3; 9 nucleotides align to TRBD1. The J segment lost 0 bases and the V segment lost 0 bases, leaving 15 bases of the junction unmatched. The CDR3 consists of 21 residues. Per the germline V gene, CDR1 is LGHNA and CDR2 is YNFKEQ. CDR3 residues: CASSQDLIQGARRHSGNTIYF. The CDR3 DNA sequence: TGTGCCAGCAGCCAAGATTTGATACAGGGGGCCCGTCGACACTCTGGAAACACCATATATTTT.

This chain links TRBV14 with TRBJ1-2; no firm D call. Trimming shortened V by 1 base and J by 7 bases, and 7 bases separated the two germline ends. Germline-derived CDR1 and CDR2 are SGHDN and FVKESK. The CDR3 contains 12 residues. The CDR3 protein is CASSQGARGYTF. The CDR3 coding sequence is TGTGCCAGCAGCCAAGGGGCCCGTGGCTACACCTTC.

V and J are TRBV4-1 and TRBJ1-5; D gene ambiguous. This CDR3 comprises 16 residues. Germline V gene data show CDR1 as MGHRA and CDR2 as YSYEKL. Trimming took off 0 bases at V and 5 bases at J, with 14 bases between the two ends. The CDR3 reads CASSQDLRRFHQPQHF. The CDR3 bases are TGCGCCAGCAGCCAAGATCTTAGGAGGTTTCATCAGCCCCAGCATTTT.

The chain couples TRBV5-4 to TRBJ2-5; no clear D gene. The V gene's germline CDR1 is SGHNT and CDR2 YYREEE (reference sequence). This CDR3 spans 12 amino acids. V lost 4 bases and J lost 5, with 9 bases in between. The CDR3 reads CASSLNGETQYF. The CDR3 nucleotides are TGTGCCAGCAGCCTGAACGGGGAGACCCAGTACTTC.

This chain connects TRBV5-5 to TRBJ1-2; D perhaps matches TRBD1 (5 bases). CDR1 SGHKS and CDR2 YYEKEE come from the germline V gene (reference sequence). Trimming shortened V by 0 bases and J by 5 bases, and 11 bases separated the two germline ends. This CDR3 is built from 14 residues. CDR3 residues: CASSLVQGNYGYTF. CDR3 nucleotides: TGTGCCAGCAGCTTGGTTCAGGGCAATTATGGCTACACCTTC.

This rearrangement joins TRBV4-1 to TRBJ2-1; 8 nucleotides line up with TRBD1. The germline V gene has CDR1 MGHRA and CDR2 YSYEKL. CDR3 length: 17 amino acids. Trimming took 4 bases from V and 5 from J; bases not matched to a gene: 13. The CDR3 nucleotides are TGCGCCAGCAGCCTCACATCCGGGACAGGTTTTAACAATGAGCAGTTCTTC. Protein sequence: CASSLTSGTGFNNEQFF.

The table lists this clone with a count of one. V and J are TRBV5-1 and TRBJ2-2, with D perhaps TRBD1 (6 bases). Germline V lookup: CDR1 SGHRS, CDR2 YFSETQ. Trimming stripped 3 bases from V and 3 bases from J, with 12 bases between. The length of the CDR3 is 15 residues. CDR3 in amino acids: CASSSQRTDTGELFF. The CDR3 coding sequence is TGCGCCAGCAGCTCCCAACGGACAGACACCGGGGAGCTGTTTTTT.

CDR3 protein: CASGRGETAEKLFF. The CDR3 region has the DNA TGCGCCAGCGGGCGGGGTGAAACGGCTGAAAAACTGTTTTTT. V and J are TRBV5-1 and TRBJ1-4; D not certain. V lost 7 bases and J 7 bases, leaving 17 bases between the germline ends. Germline V lookup: CDR1 SGHRS, CDR2 YFSETQ. CDR3 length: 14 residues.

The sample holds one count of this clone. This chain links TRBV28 with TRBJ2-4, with TRBD2 as a possible D gene (7 bases). Germline CDR1 and CDR2: MDHEN and SYDVKM. The CDR3 runs to 12 residues. V was pared by 1 base and J by 14 bases, with 12 bases between. The CDR3 DNA follows: TGTGCCAGCAGTTTATCGGGGGGCGGAGAGTACTTC. It encodes CASSLSGGGEYF.

This chain uses TRBV18 with TRBJ2-7, with D possibly TRBD1 on 5 matching bases. The CDR3 contains 15 residues. CDR1 is KGHSH, CDR2 LQKENI, per germline. V shed 1 base and J shed 2 bases, with 12 bases lying between them. The CDR3 protein is CASSPLEGATYEQYF. DNA of the CDR3: TGTGCCAGCTCACCACTAGAAGGGGCGACCTACGAGCAGTACTTC.

This chain connects TRBV15 to TRBJ2-7; 8 nucleotides agree with TRBD1. Germline CDR1 LNHNV, CDR2 YYDKDF (reference sequence). The junction had 4 bases not matched to a gene; V was cut back by 5 bases and J by 1 base. The CDR3 is 14 residues long. CDR3 protein: CATSSYRGSYEQYF. The CDR3 DNA reads as TGTGCCACCAGCTCCTACAGGGGGTCCTACGAGCAGTACTTC. The whole variable domain, filled in from reference TRBV15 and TRBJ2-7, reads DAMVIQNPRYQVTQFGKPVTLSCSQTLNHNVMYWYQQKSSQAPKLLFHYYDKDFNNEADTPDNFQSRRPNTSFCFLDIRSPGLGDTAMYLCATSSYRGSYEQYFGPGTRLTVT.

The gene calls are TRBV19 and TRBJ1-2; TRBD1 matches 8 bases. Germline V gene data show CDR1 as LNHDA and CDR2 as SQIVND (reference sequence). This CDR3 has 15 amino acids. With V trimmed by 5 bases and J by 6 bases, 11 bases remained unmatched. For the CDR3, the DNA is TGTGCCAGTAGTCCGACCCGCCTGACAGGGGATGGCTACACCTTC. Protein sequence: CASSPTRLTGDGYTF.

V usage is TRBV5-1 and J usage is TRBJ2-5; the match to TRBD1 covers 7 bases. CDR3 length: 15 amino acids. The V gene's germline CDR1 is SGHRS and CDR2 YFSETQ. With 8 bases clipped from V and 4 bases from J, the junction kept 14 bases outside the gene matches. CDR3 in amino acids: CAREEETGLRETQYF. In DNA form, the CDR3 reads TGCGCCAGGGAGGAGGAGACAGGGCTGCGAGAGACCCAGTACTTC. The full variable domain, completed using reference TRBV5-1 and TRBJ2-5, is KAGVTQTPRYLIKTRGQQVTLSCSPISGHRSVSWYQQTPGQGLQFLFEYFSETQRNKGNFPGRFSGRQFSNSRSEMNVSTLELGDSALYLCAREEETGLRETQYFGPGTRLLVL.

This clone is a singleton in its sample. This chain connects TRBV4-2 to TRBJ2-7, with TRBD2 identical over 9 bases. CDR1 is LGHNA and CDR2 is YNFKEQ in the germline V gene. Losses at the gene ends were 0 bases for V and 6 bases for J; bases not matched to a gene: 6. The CDR3 consists of 15 residues. CDR3 loop: CASSQDWTSAGEQYF. CDR3 nucleotide sequence: TGTGCCAGCAGCCAAGATTGGACTAGCGCTGGCGAGCAGTACTTC.

This clone was seen a few times. The gene calls are TRBV5-4 and TRBJ1-1; the D is unclear. The V gene's germline CDR1 is SGHNT and CDR2 YYREEE (reference sequence). Trimming took 4 bases from V and 3 from J, leaving 10 bases between them. CDR3 length: 13 amino acids. The DNA of the CDR3 is TGTGCCAGCAGCCTTCAGGAATACACTGAAGCTTTCTTT. Protein sequence: CASSLQEYTEAFF.

This clone was observed once. The chain employs TRBV27 and TRBJ2-2; no definite D call. CDR3 size: 14 residues. V dropped 3 bases and J dropped 5 bases, with 10 bases sitting between them. CDR1 and CDR2 (germline): MNHEY, SMNVEV (reference sequence). The CDR3 protein is CASSFLLRTGELFF. In nucleotides, the CDR3 is TGTGCCAGCAGTTTCCTACTACGGACCGGGGAGCTGTTTTTT.

The chain couples TRBV9 to TRBJ2-5; 7 bases map to TRBD2. The CDR3 runs 14 residues. Germline CDR1 SGDLS, CDR2 YYNGEE. Losses at the gene ends were 0 bases for V and 5 bases for J; bases not matched to a gene: 4. The CDR3 protein is CASSVAGGWETQYF. As DNA, the CDR3 is TGTGCCAGCAGCGTAGCCGGGGGGTGGGAGACCCAGTACTTC.